The T cell receptor beta chain under discussion was sequenced for a study of breast tumors, draining lymph nodes, adjacent tissues. The study, taken as a whole, reports: Tumor repertoires ranked between lymph nodes and nontumor tissue in diversity, with V and J gene preferences. Data only fit, rather than demonstrated, lymph node origin of most tumor T cells. Most tumor T cells seemingly derive from lymph node, then expand in tumor. Luminal-like breast cancer showed significantly higher tumor–nontumor repertoire similarity than basal-like.

V was shortened by 0 bases and J by 7 bases, with 13 bases between the two germline ends. The CDR3 is 14 residues long. CDR1 DFQATT and CDR2 SNEGSKA come from the germline V gene (reference sequence). Remarks on this clonotype: The antigen is undetermined.

Breast cancer patients provided tissue from their axillary draining lymph nodes. TCRdb recomputed calls from the multiplex PCR reads with MiXCR, one row per CDR3 protein. The sample has around 170,000 distinct CDR3 sequences; around a third are singletons. The receptor was isolated from a female donor with breast cancer. Some clones in this sample may be carry-over from other donors' samples. Sample: axillary lymph node tissue. The rearrangement joins TRBV20-1 to TRBJ1-5, with D tentatively TRBD1 (5 bases). The CDR3 DNA sequence: TGCAGTGCTAGAGATAGGCAGGGAGGGCAGCCCCAGCATTTT. Residues: CSARDRQGGQPQHF.